This T cell receptor (beta chain) stems from a study of cytomegalovirus exposure and HLA in healthy donors. The PCR contained 60 Vbeta and 13 Jbeta primers. Some clones are missing from TCRdb's copy, which holds only in-frame ones; the method was immunoSEQ multiplex PCR. The table shows roughly 96,000 clones, with around 74% occurring only once. Study-wide results and caveats: The classifier, whose performance was assessed in both the original and validation cohorts, reportedly diagnosed cytomegalovirus status with high specificity and sensitivity. Productive rates of about 87% or about 30% were seen for most TCR beta V segments in an earlier analysis. Researchers left out some V segments, among them TRBV6-2 and TRBV6-3, as indistinguishable.

Losses at the gene ends were 5 bases for V and 4 bases for J; bases not matched to a gene: 11. The CDR3 has 18 amino acids. Germline V CDR1 and CDR2: SEHNR, FQNEAQ (reference sequence). Of note for this clone: What it recognizes is unknown.

The TCR was taken from a woman aged 65 to 85 in good health and CMV-seropositive. The material sequenced was PBMCs. The genes are TRBV7-9 and TRBJ2-3; 14 bases are a match to TRBD2. The CDR3 loop reads CASSLRRLAGGRADTQYF. The CDR3 bases are TGTGCCAGCAGCCTCCGAAGACTAGCGGGAGGGCGTGCAGATACGCAGTATTTT.